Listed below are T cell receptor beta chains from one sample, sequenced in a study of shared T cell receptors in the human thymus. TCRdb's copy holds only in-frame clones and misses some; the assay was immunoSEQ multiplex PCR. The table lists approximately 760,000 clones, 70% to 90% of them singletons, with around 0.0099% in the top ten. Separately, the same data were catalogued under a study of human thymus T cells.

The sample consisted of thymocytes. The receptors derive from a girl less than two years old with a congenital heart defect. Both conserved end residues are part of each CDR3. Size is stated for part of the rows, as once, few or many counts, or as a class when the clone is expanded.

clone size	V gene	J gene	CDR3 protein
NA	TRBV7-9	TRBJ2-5	CASSLGLAGRETQYF
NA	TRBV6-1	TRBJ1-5	CASSEGPGQPQHF
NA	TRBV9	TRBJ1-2	CASSRDRNYGYTF
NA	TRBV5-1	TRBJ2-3	CASKMGQGMADTQYF
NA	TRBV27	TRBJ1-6	CASAISGTGNSPLHF
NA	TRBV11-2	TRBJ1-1	CASSLGIQGQNTEAFF
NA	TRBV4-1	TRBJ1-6	CASSQERSSPSSYNSPLHF
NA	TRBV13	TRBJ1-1	CASRARADEAFF
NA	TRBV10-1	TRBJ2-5	CASSEYRQLVETQYF
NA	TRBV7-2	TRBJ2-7	CASSLAPGPTYEQYF
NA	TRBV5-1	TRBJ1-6	CASSLVPDNSPLHF
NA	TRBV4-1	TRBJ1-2	CASSQSSDRQRKRLNYGYTF
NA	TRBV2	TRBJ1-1	CASIQRARGTEAFF
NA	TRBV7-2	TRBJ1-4	CASSLAPGQGNEKLFF
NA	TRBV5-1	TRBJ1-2	CASSFQGVWGYTF
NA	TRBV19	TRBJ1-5	CASRTALGGNQPQHF
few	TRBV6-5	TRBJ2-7	CASSYSTSGSYEQYF
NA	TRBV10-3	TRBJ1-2	CAIRKNSPDREEDGYTF